This T cell receptor beta chain stems from a study of spatial heterogeneity in lung cancer. Findings of the study overall: Expanded alpha and beta TCR counts within tumors tracked tumor mutation counts.

Deletions cut 6 bases from V and 6 bases from J, with 14 bases between. The CDR3 has 13 residues. Germline CDR1 reads SNHLY; CDR2 reads FYNNEI. This clonotype was recorded at least ten times. Its target is not known. Because this beta chain is a stray read in a library intended to capture alpha chains, its abundance should not be given much weight. Time point denoted: sample taken at primary tumor resection. The donor group consisted of under 95 patients who had untreated, early-stage non-small cell lung cancer. From the 5' RACE reads, TCRdb called clonotypes with MiXCR, one entry per CDR3 protein. The sample carries 11,000 to 15,000 distinct CDR3 sequences, 4.7% recorded once.

This clonotype originated in a female donor with early-stage non-small cell lung cancer. The sample was lung tumor tissue, taken at surgery. This rearrangement joins TRBV2 to TRBJ1-1; D is possibly TRBD1 (6 bases). The CDR3 reads CASSTTGSAEAFF. In DNA, the CDR3 is TGTGCCAGCAGCACAACAGGGAGCGCTGAAGCTTTCTTT.